The TCR beta chain under discussion was sequenced for a study of response to subunit inactivated influenza vaccine. Findings and caveats of the study: Every seasonal influenza vaccination brings in few new T cells, the authors suggested.

TCRdb redid the calling of the RT-PCR reads with MiXCR, one entry per CDR3 protein. The sample carries about 500,000 distinct CDR3 sequences, approximately 15% recorded once. On this clonotype: Its antigen remains unidentified.

This CDR3 is built from 14 residues. Trimming took 8 bases from V and 1 from J, leaving 14 bases between them. Specimen: CD4+ T cells sorted from PBMCs, collected around 25 months after vaccination. V gene TRBV12-3 or TRBV12-4 combines with J gene TRBJ1-1; D may be TRBD1 (6 bases). The TCR sequence derives from a man between 45 and 75 years old who received an inactivated influenza vaccine. CDR3 region: CASGTTGSNTEAFF. CDR3 bases: TGTGCCAGCGGCACAACAGGGTCGAACACTGAAGCTTTCTTT.